This is a list of T cell receptor beta chains from one sample in a study of blood T cell repertoires in COVID-19. This table comes from immunoSEQ multiplex PCR, and its TCRdb copy is limited to in-frame clones, with some not included. This sample yields around 140,000 clones, of which 88% are seen a single time; less than 2% belongs to the top ten. The sample consisted of peripheral blood. The receptors originated from a man between 65 and 79 years old with acute or convalescent COVID-19. Both conserved end residues are part of each CDR3. D genes are given only for firm matches. Rows give clone size only sometimes, using once, few, many, or a class for an expanded clone.

D gene	V gene	J gene	clone size	CDR3 DNA	CDR3 protein
NA	TRBV19	TRBJ2-1	NA	TGTGCCAGTAGTATAGACCCTTACAATGAGCAGTTCTTC	CASSIDPYNEQFF
TRBD2	TRBV7-2	TRBJ2-3	NA	TGTGCCAGCAGCTTAGGCCTAGCGGGAGGGCCGCAAGATACGCAGTATTTT	CASSLGLAGGPQDTQYF
TRBD1	TRBV10-1	TRBJ2-3	NA	TGCGCCAGCAGGAGGGACAGGGCAGATACGCAGTATTTT	CASRRDRADTQYF
NA	TRBV12-3/TRBV12-4	TRBJ2-5	NA	TGTGCCAGCAGACGAGAGTACCAAGAGACCCAGTACTTC	CASRREYQETQYF
NA	TRBV29-1	TRBJ2-7	NA	TGCAGCGTAGTCCGGGGGACTTCCTACGAGCAGTACTTC	CSVVRGTSYEQYF
NA	TRBV6-6	TRBJ2-5	NA	TGTGCCAGCAGTTCCGGGACACCTTCGGAAGAGACCCAGTACTTC	CASSSGTPSEETQYF
NA	TRBV10-1	TRBJ2-3	NA	TGCGCCAGCAGTGAGTCGCACTTCACAGATACGCAGTATTTT	CASSESHFTDTQYF
NA	TRBV4-1	TRBJ2-1	NA	TGCGCCAGCAGCCAACAGGGAAGTGAGCAGTTCTTC	CASSQQGSEQFF
NA	TRBV6-6	TRBJ2-5	once	TGTGCCAGCAGCGCAACGACCGCGAGGTCGACCGCTCTAGCAAGGAGAGAGACCCAGTACTTC	CASSATTARSTALARRETQYF
NA	TRBV19	TRBJ1-5	NA	TGTGCCAGTACCCCTGAACATCGGGTCAATCAGCCCCAGCATTTT	CASTPEHRVNQPQHF
TRBD1	TRBV10-3	TRBJ1-6	NA	TGTGCCATCAGAGGGGACAGTAACTTTTCACCCCTCCACTTT	CAIRGDSNFSPLHF
NA	TRBV29-1	TRBJ1-2	NA	TGCAGCGGGGTCCGGGAGGATAACTATGGCTACACCTTC	CSGVREDNYGYTF
TRBD2	TRBV5-1	TRBJ2-7	NA	TGCGCCAGCAGCTATATAAAAAGCGGGAGCTTAAACGAGCAGTACTTC	CASSYIKSGSLNEQYF
TRBD1	TRBV2	TRBJ2-2	NA	TGTGCCAGCCGCATGGACAGGGGGCATACGGGGACCGGGGAGCTGTTTTTT	CASRMDRGHTGTGELFF
NA	TRBV19	TRBJ1-2	once	TGTGCCAGTAGGACAGCACAGTCCGCCGGTAACTATGGCTACACCTTC	CASRTAQSAGNYGYTF
NA	TRBV19	TRBJ2-1	NA	TGTGCCAGTAGTGACCCCGCGGGCTACAATGAGCAGTTCTTC	CASSDPAGYNEQFF
TRBD1	TRBV19	TRBJ2-6	NA	TGTGCCAGTAGTATATCGGGACAGGGAGATGGGGCCAACGTCCTGACTTTC	CASSISGQGDGANVLTF
NA	TRBV5-8	TRBJ1-5	NA	TGTGCCAGCAGCTTACAGGGCGGCGGTTGGCCCCAGCATTTT	CASSLQGGGWPQHF
NA	TRBV13	TRBJ2-7	NA	TGTGCCAGCAGCTTAGAGAGGGGGGGCGAGCAGTACTTC	CASSLERGGEQYF
NA	TRBV7-9	TRBJ1-5	NA	TGTGCCAGCAGCTTAGCAGGGAGCGGCAATCAGCCCCAGCATTTT	CASSLAGSGNQPQHF
TRBD2	TRBV7-9	TRBJ2-1	NA	TGTGCCAGCACGTCGAGGGGCGGCGGGAGGGCCGGGCGTTACTACAATGAGCAGTTCTTC	CASTSRGGGRAGRYYNEQFF
NA	TRBV18	TRBJ1-5	NA	TGTGCCAGCTCACCTGGGGGACATCGCAATCAGCCCCAGCATTTT	CASSPGGHRNQPQHF
NA	TRBV7-9	TRBJ2-5	once	TGTGCCAGCAGCCGGGAGAGTAGCCGGACCCAGTACTTC	CASSRESSRTQYF
TRBD1	TRBV10-2	TRBJ1-2	NA	TGCGCCAGCAGTGGCGACAGGGTTGGCCCTAACTATGGCTACACCTTC	CASSGDRVGPNYGYTF
TRBD1	TRBV2	TRBJ1-2	few	TGTGCCAGCAGCCAGACAGGGCCATCCTACACCTTC	CASSQTGPSYTF
NA	TRBV28	TRBJ2-4	NA	TGTGCCAGCAGACCCTCAGGGTCCGTAAACATTCAGTACTTC	CASRPSGSVNIQYF
NA	TRBV5-1	TRBJ2-1	NA	TGCGCCAGCAGCTCGGATAGCCGATACAATGAGCAGTTCTTC	CASSSDSRYNEQFF
NA	TRBV11-2	TRBJ1-1	once	TGTGCCAGCAGCACCGGGGGGGGGACTGAAGCTTTCTTT	CASSTGGGTEAFF
NA	TRBV28	TRBJ1-5	few	TGTGCCAGCAGTTCCCGTAGCGGGGCTCTATGGCAGCCCCAGCATTTT	CASSSRSGALWQPQHF
NA	TRBV28	TRBJ2-2	NA	TGTGCCAGCAGAATCCCTGGGGGCGCACACGGGGAGCTGTTTTTT	CASRIPGGAHGELFF
NA	TRBV6-5	TRBJ2-6	NA	TGTGCCAGCAGCCCCAGGGGGGCCGGGGCCAACGTCCTGACTTTC	CASSPRGAGANVLTF
TRBD2	TRBV10-3	TRBJ2-2	NA	TGTGCCATCAGTCAGGGGACTAGCGGGAGAGGAGGAACCGGGGAGCTGTTTTTT	CAISQGTSGRGGTGELFF
NA	TRBV6-4	TRBJ2-2	NA	TGTGCCAGCAGTGAACAGGGCCAGGGGACCGGGGAGCTGTTTTTT	CASSEQGQGTGELFF
NA	TRBV3-1/TRBV3-2	TRBJ1-2	few	TGTGCCAGCAGCCAAGTCATAAGGACAGATGGCTACACCTTC	CASSQVIRTDGYTF
NA	TRBV4-2	TRBJ1-2	NA	TGTGCCAGCAAGAGTCCCGATTCTAACTATGGCTACACCTTC	CASKSPDSNYGYTF
NA	TRBV5-1	TRBJ2-1	NA	TGCGCCAGCAGCCGCGGGGCCTCCTACAATGAGCAGTTCTTC	CASSRGASYNEQFF
TRBD1	TRBV19	TRBJ1-5	NA	TGTGCCAGTAGTCGCGACTGGGGACAGGGGTATAGCAATCAGCCCCAGCATTTT	CASSRDWGQGYSNQPQHF
TRBD2	TRBV5-1	TRBJ2-1	NA	TGCGCCAGCAGCCTTCTAGCGGGGAGCTCCTACAATGAGCAGTTCTTC	CASSLLAGSSYNEQFF